What follows describes a single T cell receptor beta chain. Its specificity is unknown. The V end was cut by 4 bases, the J end by 4 bases, with 10 bases between. The germline V gene encodes CDR1 MNHNS and CDR2 SASEGT. The CDR3 is made up of 14 amino acids. This specimen comes from a study of cytomegalovirus exposure and HLA in healthy donors. Study at large: Genetic ancestry analysis placed 75% to 85% of the roughly 400 donors that were genotyped in the Caucasian-associated cluster. Overall study findings and caveats: Some highly shared sequence variants likely arose as a pipeline artifact. Earlier results showed most TCR beta V segments being productive about 87% or about 30% of the time. The authors later found TCR association rates varying by HLA locus, with DRB1 most and HLA-C fewest.

PCR primers comprised 60 Vbeta and 13 Jbeta primers. Data came from immunoSEQ multiplex PCR; TCRdb stores just in-frame clones and leaves some out. The top ten hold approximately 4.3% of the sample, which has approximately 110,000 clones, 73% seen once. The rearrangement joins TRBV6-1 to TRBJ1-4; D is unclear. Sequencing was performed on PBMCs. The sequence was collected from a man between 60 and 75 years old in good health and CMV-seropositive. The CDR3 coding sequence is TGTGCCAGCAGTGCGGGGAGGAGTAATGAAAAACTGTTTTTT. It codes for CASSAGRSNEKLFF.